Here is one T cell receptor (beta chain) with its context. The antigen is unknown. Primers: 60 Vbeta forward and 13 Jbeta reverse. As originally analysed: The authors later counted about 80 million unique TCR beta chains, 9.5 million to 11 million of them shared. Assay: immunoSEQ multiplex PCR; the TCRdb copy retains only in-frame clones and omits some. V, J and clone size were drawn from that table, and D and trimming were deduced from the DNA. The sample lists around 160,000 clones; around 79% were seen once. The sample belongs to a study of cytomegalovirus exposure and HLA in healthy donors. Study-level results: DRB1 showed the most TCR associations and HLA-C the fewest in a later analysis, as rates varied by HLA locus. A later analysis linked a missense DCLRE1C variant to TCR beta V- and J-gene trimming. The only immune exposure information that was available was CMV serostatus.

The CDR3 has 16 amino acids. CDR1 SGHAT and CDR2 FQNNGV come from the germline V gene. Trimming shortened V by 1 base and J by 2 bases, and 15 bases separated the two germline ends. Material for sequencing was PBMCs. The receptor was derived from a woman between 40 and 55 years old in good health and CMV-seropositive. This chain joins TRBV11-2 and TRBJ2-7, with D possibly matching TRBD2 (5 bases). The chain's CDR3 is CASSLAPSGGTYEQYF. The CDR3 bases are TGTGCCAGCAGCTTAGCGCCGAGCGGTGGCACCTACGAGCAGTACTTC.